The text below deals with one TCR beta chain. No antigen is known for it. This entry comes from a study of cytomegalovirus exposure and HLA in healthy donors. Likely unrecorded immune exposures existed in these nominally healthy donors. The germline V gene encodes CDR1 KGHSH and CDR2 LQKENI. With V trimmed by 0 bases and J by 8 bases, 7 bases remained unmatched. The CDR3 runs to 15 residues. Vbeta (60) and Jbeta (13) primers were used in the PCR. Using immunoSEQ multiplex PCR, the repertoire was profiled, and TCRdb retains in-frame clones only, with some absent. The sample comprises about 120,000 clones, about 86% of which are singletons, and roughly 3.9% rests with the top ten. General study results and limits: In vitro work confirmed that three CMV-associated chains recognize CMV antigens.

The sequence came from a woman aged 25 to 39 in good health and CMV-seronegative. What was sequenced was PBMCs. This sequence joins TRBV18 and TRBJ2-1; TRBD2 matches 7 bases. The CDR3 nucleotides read TGTGCCAGCTCACCACCACTAAAGGGAGGGGATGAGCAGTTCTTC. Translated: CASSPPLKGGDEQFF.